This T cell receptor (beta chain) comes out of a study of blood T cell repertoires in COVID-19. Turning to the study itself: PBMCs, B-cell-depleted T cells, or T cells were the source of the cDNA or gDNA that made up the material.

Original handling: Quantification of nucleated cells was approximated via reference gene primer amplification. Clones were read by immunoSEQ multiplex PCR, and TCRdb kept only the in-frame ones, dropping some. The V and J calls and the clone size are those of that table, but D and trimming were determined from the DNA. This table has 210,000 or so clones, approximately 80% appearing once. Germline CDR1 is MNHEY and CDR2 is SVGEGT. V was clipped by 4 bases and J by 5 bases, with 18 bases between them. The CDR3 runs to 16 residues. The chain recombines TRBV6-2 or TRBV6-3 with TRBJ2-1, with D tentatively TRBD2 (6 bases). The clonotype was recovered from a middle-aged man who had recovered from COVID-19. Specimen: peripheral blood. CDR3 bases: TGTGCCAGCAGTTCTCCCCACCGGGACTTACACAATGAGCAGTTCTTC. Its protein is CASSSPHRDLHNEQFF.